This T cell receptor (beta chain) appears in the sequencing data of a study of PD-1 blockade in classical Hodgkin lymphoma. V was pared by 1 base and J by 4 bases, with 13 bases between. CDR1 and CDR2 from the germline V gene are LNHNV and YYDKDF (reference sequence). This CDR3 comprises 15 residues. Clones were read by immunoSEQ multiplex PCR, and TCRdb kept only the in-frame ones, dropping some. The sample lists about 50,000 clones; roughly 80% were seen once. Indicated time point: cycle 4 day 1 (C4D1), after 6 weeks of nivolumab. With no exception, relapse followed autologous stem cell transplantation in all patients, and brentuximab vedotin exposure varied.

The chain carries TRBV15 and TRBJ1-1; possible D gene TRBD1, 5 bases. The TCR sequence derives from a human donor with classical Hodgkin lymphoma. Sequenced here: peripheral blood mononuclear cells (PBMCs), sampled before the fourth cycle of nivolumab. The CDR3 loop is CATSRAGAGGTEAFF. The CDR3 DNA reads as TGTGCCACCAGCAGAGCGGGCGCCGGGGGCACTGAAGCTTTCTTT.